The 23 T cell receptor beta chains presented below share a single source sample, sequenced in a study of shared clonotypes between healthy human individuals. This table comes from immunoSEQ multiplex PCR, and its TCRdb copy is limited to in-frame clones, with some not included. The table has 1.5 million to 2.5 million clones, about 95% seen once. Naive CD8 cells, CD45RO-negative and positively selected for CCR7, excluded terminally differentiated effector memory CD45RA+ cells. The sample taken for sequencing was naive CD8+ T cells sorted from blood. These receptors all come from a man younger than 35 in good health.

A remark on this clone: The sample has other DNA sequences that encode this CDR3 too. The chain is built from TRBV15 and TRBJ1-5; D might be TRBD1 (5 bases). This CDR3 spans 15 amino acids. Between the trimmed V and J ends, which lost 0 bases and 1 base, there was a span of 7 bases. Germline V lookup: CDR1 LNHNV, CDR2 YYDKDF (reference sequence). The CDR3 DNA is TGTGCCACCAGCAGAGATAAGGGGAGCAATCAGCCCCAGCATTTT. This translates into CATSRDKGSNQPQHF.

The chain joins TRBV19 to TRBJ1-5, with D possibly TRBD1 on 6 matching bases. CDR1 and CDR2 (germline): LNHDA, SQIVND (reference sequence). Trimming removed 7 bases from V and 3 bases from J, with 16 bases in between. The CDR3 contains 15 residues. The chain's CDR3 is CASTIGGAPNQPQHF. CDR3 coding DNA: TGTGCCAGTACCATAGGGGGGGCTCCCAATCAGCCCCAGCATTTT.

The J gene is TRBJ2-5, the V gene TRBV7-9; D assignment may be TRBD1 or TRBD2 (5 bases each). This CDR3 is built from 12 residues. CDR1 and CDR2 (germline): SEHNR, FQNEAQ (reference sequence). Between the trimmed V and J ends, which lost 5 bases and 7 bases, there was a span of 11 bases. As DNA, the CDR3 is TGTGCCAGCAGCCTATGGGACGGGACCCAGTACTTC. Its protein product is CASSLWDGTQYF.

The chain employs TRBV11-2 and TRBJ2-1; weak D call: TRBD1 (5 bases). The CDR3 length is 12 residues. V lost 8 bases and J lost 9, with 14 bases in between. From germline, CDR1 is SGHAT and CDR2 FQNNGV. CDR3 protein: CASSYQGSEQFF. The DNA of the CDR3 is TGTGCCAGCTCGTACCAGGGATCTGAGCAGTTCTTC.

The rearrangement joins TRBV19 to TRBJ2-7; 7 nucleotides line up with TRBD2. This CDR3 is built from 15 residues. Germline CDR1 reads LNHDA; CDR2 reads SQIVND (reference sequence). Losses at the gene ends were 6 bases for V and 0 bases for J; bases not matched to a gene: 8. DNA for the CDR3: TGTGCCAGTAGACCGAGCGGGGCAGGCTCCTACGAGCAGTACTTC. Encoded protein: CASRPSGAGSYEQYF.

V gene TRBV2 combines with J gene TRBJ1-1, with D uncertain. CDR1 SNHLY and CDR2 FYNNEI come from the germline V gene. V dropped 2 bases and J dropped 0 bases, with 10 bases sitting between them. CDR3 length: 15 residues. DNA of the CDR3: TGTGCCAGCAGTGAACTCCCCCGCATGAACACTGAAGCTTTCTTT. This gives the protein CASSELPRMNTEAFF.

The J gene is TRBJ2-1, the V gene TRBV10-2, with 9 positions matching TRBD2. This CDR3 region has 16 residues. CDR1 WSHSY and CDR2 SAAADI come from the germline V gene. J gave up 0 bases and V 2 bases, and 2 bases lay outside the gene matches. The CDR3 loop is CASSETSGRSYNEQFF. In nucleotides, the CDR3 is TGCGCCAGCAGTGAGACTAGCGGGCGCTCCTACAATGAGCAGTTCTTC.

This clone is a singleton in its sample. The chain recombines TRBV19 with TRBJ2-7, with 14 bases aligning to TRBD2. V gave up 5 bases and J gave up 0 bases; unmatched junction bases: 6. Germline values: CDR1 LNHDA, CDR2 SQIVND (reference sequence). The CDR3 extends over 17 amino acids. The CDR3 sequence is CASSSGLAGVSSYEQYF. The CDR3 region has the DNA TGTGCCAGTAGTTCGGGACTAGCGGGGGTGAGCTCCTACGAGCAGTACTTC.

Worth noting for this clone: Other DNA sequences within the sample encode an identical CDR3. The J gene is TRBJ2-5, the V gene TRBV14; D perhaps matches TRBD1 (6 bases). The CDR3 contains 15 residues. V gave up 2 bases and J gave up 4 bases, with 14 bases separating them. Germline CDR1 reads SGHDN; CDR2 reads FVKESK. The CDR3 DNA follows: TGTGCCAGCAGCCAACTACAGGGTCTTGGAGAGACCCAGTACTTC. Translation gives CASSQLQGLGETQYF.

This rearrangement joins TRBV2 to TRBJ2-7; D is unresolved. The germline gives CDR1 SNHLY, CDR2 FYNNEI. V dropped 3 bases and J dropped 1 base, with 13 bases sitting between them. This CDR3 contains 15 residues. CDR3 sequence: CASSDPLGQSYEQYF. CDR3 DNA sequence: TGTGCCAGCAGTGATCCCCTCGGGCAGTCCTACGAGCAGTACTTC.

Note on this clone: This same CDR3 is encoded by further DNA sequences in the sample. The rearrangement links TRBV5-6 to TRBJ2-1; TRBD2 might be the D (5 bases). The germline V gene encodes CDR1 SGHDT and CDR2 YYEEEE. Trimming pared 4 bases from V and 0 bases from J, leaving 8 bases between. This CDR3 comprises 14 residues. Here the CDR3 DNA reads TGTGCCAGCAGCCTAGGGAGCTCCTACAATGAGCAGTTCTTC. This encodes CASSLGSSYNEQFF.

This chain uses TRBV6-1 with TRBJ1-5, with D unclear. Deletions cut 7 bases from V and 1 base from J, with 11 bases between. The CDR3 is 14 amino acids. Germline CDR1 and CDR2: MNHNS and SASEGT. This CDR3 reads CASTAVGSNQPQHF. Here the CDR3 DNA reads TGTGCCAGCACCGCGGTCGGGAGCAATCAGCCCCAGCATTTT.

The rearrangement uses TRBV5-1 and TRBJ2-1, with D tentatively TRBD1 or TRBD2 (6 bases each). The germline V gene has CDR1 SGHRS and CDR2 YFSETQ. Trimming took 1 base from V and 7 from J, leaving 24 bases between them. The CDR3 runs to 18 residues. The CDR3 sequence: CASSLLLQLAEGGNEQFF. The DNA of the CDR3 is TGCGCCAGCAGCTTGCTGCTCCAGTTAGCGGAAGGGGGGAATGAGCAGTTCTTC.

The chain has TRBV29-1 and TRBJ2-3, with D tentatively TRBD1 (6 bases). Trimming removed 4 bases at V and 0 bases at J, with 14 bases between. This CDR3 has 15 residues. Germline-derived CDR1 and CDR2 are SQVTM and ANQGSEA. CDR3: CSVGARGWSTDTQYF. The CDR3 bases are TGCAGCGTTGGGGCCAGGGGATGGAGCACAGATACGCAGTATTTT.

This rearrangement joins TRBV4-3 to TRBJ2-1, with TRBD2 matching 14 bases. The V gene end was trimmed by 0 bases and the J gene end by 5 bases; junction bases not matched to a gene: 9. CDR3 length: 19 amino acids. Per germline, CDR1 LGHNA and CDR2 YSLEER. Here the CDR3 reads CASSQDGTSGSPRDNEQFF. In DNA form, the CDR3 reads TGCGCCAGCAGCCAAGACGGGACTAGCGGGAGCCCCCGAGACAATGAGCAGTTCTTC.

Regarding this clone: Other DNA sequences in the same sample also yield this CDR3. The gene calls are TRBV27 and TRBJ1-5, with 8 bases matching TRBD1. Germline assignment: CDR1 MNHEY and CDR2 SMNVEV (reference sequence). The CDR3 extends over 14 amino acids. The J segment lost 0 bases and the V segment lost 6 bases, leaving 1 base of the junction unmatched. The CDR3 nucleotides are TGTGCCAGCAGAGGACAGGGTAGCAATCAGCCCCAGCATTTT. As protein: CASRGQGSNQPQHF.

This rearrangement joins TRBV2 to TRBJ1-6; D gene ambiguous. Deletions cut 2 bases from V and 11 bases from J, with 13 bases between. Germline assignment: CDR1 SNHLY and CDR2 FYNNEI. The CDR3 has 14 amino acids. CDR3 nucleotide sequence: TGTGCCAGCAGTGAATCAGTCGGGGAGCCACCCCTCCACTTT. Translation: CASSESVGEPPLHF. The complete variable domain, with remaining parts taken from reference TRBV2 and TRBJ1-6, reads EPEVTQTPSHQVTQMGQEVILRCVPISNHLYFYWYRQILGQKVEFLVSFYNNEISEKSEIFDDQFSVERPDGSNFTLKIRSTKLEDSAMYFCASSESVGEPPLHFGNGTRLTVT.

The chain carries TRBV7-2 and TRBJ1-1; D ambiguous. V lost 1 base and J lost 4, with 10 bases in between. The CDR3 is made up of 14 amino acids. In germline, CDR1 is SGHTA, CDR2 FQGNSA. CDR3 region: CASSLVIRGTEAFF. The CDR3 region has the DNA TGTGCCAGCAGCTTAGTTATACGGGGCACTGAAGCTTTCTTT.

The CDR3 region is CASSGGGGWAYNEQFF. The CDR3 DNA follows: TGTGCCAGCAGTGGAGGAGGAGGTTGGGCCTACAATGAGCAGTTCTTC. The chain has TRBV6-1 and TRBJ2-1; TRBD2 is a possible D gene (5 bases). V was trimmed by 4 bases and J by 2 bases, leaving 15 bases between them. The CDR3 has 16 amino acids. CDR1 is MNHNS, CDR2 SASEGT, per germline.

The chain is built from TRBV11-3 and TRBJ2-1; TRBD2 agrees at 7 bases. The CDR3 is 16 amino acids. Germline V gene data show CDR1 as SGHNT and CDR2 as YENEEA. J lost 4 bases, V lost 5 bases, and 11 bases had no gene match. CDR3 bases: TGTGCCAGCAGCCCCTCCAGTGGGGGGGGGTACAATGAGCAGTTCTTC. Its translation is CASSPSSGGGYNEQFF. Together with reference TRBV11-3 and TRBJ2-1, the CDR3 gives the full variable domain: EAGVVQSPRYKIIEKKQPVAFWCNPISGHNTLYWYLQNLGQGPELLIRYENEEAVDDSQLPKDRFSAERLKGVDSTLKIQPAELGDSAVYLCASSPSSGGGYNEQFFGPGTRLTVL.

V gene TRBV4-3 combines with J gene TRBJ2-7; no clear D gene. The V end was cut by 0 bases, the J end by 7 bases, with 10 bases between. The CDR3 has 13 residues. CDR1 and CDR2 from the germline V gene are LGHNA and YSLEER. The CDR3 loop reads CASSQDTAVEQYF. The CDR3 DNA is TGCGCCAGCAGCCAAGATACGGCTGTTGAGCAGTACTTC.

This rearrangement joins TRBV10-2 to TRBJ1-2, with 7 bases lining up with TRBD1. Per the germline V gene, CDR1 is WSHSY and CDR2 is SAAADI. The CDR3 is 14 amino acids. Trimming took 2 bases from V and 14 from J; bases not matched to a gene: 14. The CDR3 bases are TGCGCCAGCAGTGAGCCGAAGAATCCGGGACAGAAAACCTTC. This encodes CASSEPKNPGQKTF.

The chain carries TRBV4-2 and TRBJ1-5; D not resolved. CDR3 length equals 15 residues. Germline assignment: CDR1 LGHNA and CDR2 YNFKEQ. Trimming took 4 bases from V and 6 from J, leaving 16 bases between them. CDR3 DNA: TGTGCCAGCAGCCCGATATTTCATGAGGGTCAGCCCCAGCATTTT. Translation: CASSPIFHEGQPQHF.